This T cell receptor beta chain was captured by sequencing in a study of identical twins. Whole-study findings and limits: Reduced insertions were recorded for abundant cord blood beta clonotypes, with no such pattern in memory repertoires.

Comments on this clonotype: The antigen remains unidentified.

TCRdb itself ran the 5' RACE reads through MiXCR, one entry per CDR3 protein. This sample carries 700,000 or so distinct CDR3 sequences, approximately 21% of them seen once, and the ten largest clones take approximately 4.5%. With 4 bases removed from V and 1 base from J, the gap between germline ends came to 13 bases. Germline lookup yields CDR1 SGDLS and CDR2 YYNGEE. The CDR3 consists of 15 residues. The sample was also linked to a second study, of T cells expressing NK-cell markers. As reported in that work: Sequenced donors, eight in total, included seven who were HCMV-seropositive and one who was seronegative.

The TCR comes from a woman aged 18-30 years in good health. The sequencing sample was made of PBMCs. The rearrangement uses TRBV9 and TRBJ2-3; D remains unclear. The CDR3 sequence: CASSMRRTGTDTQYF. In nucleotides, the CDR3 is TGTGCCAGCAGCATGCGCCGGACGGGCACAGATACGCAGTATTTT.